This T cell receptor beta chain was found in a study of human T cells and chemical hapten exposure. Looking at the study overall: An area of 2 cm by about 2.2 cm on upper inner arm skin received 2% DPC for sensitization.

Concerning this clonotype: Possible read error: a much larger clone is one base away.

The CDR3 extends over 16 amino acids. The germline V gene encodes CDR1 MDHEN and CDR2 SYDVKM. Using its own MiXCR run on the RACE reads, TCRdb lists one record per CDR3 protein. The top ten hold just over 2% of the sample, which has about 94,000 distinct CDR3 sequences, about a tenth seen once. Sample time point: patch test 2, 6 weeks after DPC sensitization. Treatment meaning: therapeutic diphenylcyclopropenone sensitization with weekly scalp DPC. Unfractionated whole blood yielded total RNA. This receptor was identified in a woman aged 40 to 50 with alopecia areata. Some clones in this sample may be carry-over from other donors' samples. The source material was whole blood, sampled in connection with sensitization to the hapten diphenylcyclopropenone (DPC). The chain combines TRBV28 with TRBJ2-1; a possible D gene is TRBD1 (6 bases). The DNA of the CDR3 is TGTGTCGCCAGCAGTTTAGGGTACAGGGAGAGGGATGAGCAGTTCTTC. It encodes CVASSLGYRERDEQFF. Combining the CDR3 with reference TRBV28 and TRBJ2-1 gives the whole variable domain DVKVTQSSRYLVKRTGEKVFLECVQDMDHENMFWYRQDPGLGLRLIYFSYDVKMKEKGDIPEGYSVSREKKERFSLILESASTNQTSMYLCVASSLGYRERDEQFFGPGTRLTVL.